A selection of T cell receptor beta chains follows, all from one sample in a study of cytomegalovirus exposure and HLA in healthy donors. Here immunoSEQ multiplex PCR was the method, and the copy in TCRdb shows in-frame clones only, minus some. The repertoire has about 140,000 clones, about four fifths of them found once; the top ten carry approximately 2.1%. What was sequenced was PBMCs. The receptors originated from a man younger than 45 in good health and CMV-seronegative. The CDR3 runs from the conserved cysteine through the conserved F or W. The order of the fields is J gene, D gene, clone size, CDR3 length, V gene, CDR3 protein, CDR3 DNA. D genes are given only for firm matches. Size is omitted from some rows. Given values are once, few, many or a class for expanded clones.

>TRBJ1-1|NA|once|14|TRBV2
CASRSGGGYTEAFF
TGTGCCAGCAGGTCGGGTGGGGGGTACACTGAAGCTTTCTTT
>TRBJ1-2|NA|NA|13|TRBV30
CAWSHPPGLGSTF
TGTGCCTGGAGTCATCCGCCAGGGTTAGGATCCACCTTC
>TRBJ1-5|NA|NA|14|TRBV2
CASSGGQPNQPQHF
TGTGCCAGCAGCGGCGGACAGCCCAATCAGCCCCAGCATTTT
>TRBJ1-6|TRBD1|NA|14|TRBV19
CASSIDRGVSPLHF
TGTGCCAGTAGTATCGACAGGGGAGTATCACCCCTCCACTTT
>TRBJ1-5|TRBD1|NA|15|TRBV7-2
CASSLVGTANQPQHF
TGTGCCAGCAGCTTAGTTGGGACAGCTAATCAGCCCCAGCATTTT
>TRBJ1-4|NA|NA|14|TRBV7-9
CASSSQGSNEKLFF
TGTGCCAGCAGCTCCCAGGGGTCTAATGAAAAACTGTTTTTT
>TRBJ2-7|TRBD1|NA|14|TRBV5-4
CASSAGTGSYEQYF
TGTGCCAGCAGCGCGGGGACAGGCTCCTACGAGCAGTACTTC
>TRBJ2-3|NA|NA|12|TRBV9
CASSAGLNTQYF
TGTGCCAGCAGCGCGGGACTCAATACGCAGTATTTT
>TRBJ1-4|TRBD1|once|16|TRBV5-8
CASSSRSTGGNEKLFF
TGTGCCAGCAGCTCCCGATCGACAGGGGGAAATGAAAAACTGTTTTTT
>TRBJ2-5|NA|NA|14|TRBV13
CASSPVGDGETQYF
TGTGCCAGCAGCCCAGTCGGGGATGGGGAGACCCAGTACTTC
>TRBJ1-5|NA|NA|15|TRBV28
CATRGGSFSNQPQHF
TGTGCCACCCGCGGGGGTTCCTTCAGCAATCAGCCCCAGCATTTT
>TRBJ2-7|NA|NA|14|TRBV7-9
CASSLGGTVRKQYF
TGTGCCAGCAGCTTAGGCGGCACGGTGAGGAAGCAGTACTTC
>TRBJ1-6|TRBD1|NA|16|TRBV28
CASRPGTGGFSSPLHF
TGTGCCAGCAGGCCCGGGACAGGGGGCTTTAGTTCACCCCTCCACTTT
>TRBJ1-2|NA|NA|14|TRBV11-2
CASSLTAANYGYTF
TGTGCCAGCAGCTTAACCGCAGCTAACTATGGCTACACCTTC
>TRBJ2-3|NA|NA|16|TRBV28
CASTNLGSADTDTQYF
TGTGCCAGCACTAATCTTGGGAGCGCTGACACAGATACGCAGTATTTT
>TRBJ2-1|TRBD2|NA|18|TRBV9
CASSVAPPSRGGANEQFF
TGTGCCAGCAGCGTAGCCCCCCCTTCGCGCGGGGGGGCGAATGAGCAGTTCTTC
>TRBJ1-5|NA|NA|15|TRBV5-4
CASRAQPDSNQPQHF
TGTGCCAGCAGGGCACAGCCTGATAGCAATCAGCCCCAGCATTTT
>TRBJ2-2|TRBD2|NA|15|TRBV7-9
CASSSLAEYTGELFF
TGTGCCAGCAGCTCACTAGCGGAATACACCGGGGAGCTGTTTTTT